The present T cell receptor beta chain was sequenced within a study of blood T cell repertoires in COVID-19. Background on the study: Samples representing acute and convalescent COVID-19 were sourced from the United States, Italy and Spain. PBMCs, B-cell-depleted T cells, or T cells provided the cDNA or gDNA that made up the material.

Source study methods: Amplifying reference gene primers gave estimates of nucleated cell counts. The repertoire was sequenced with immunoSEQ multiplex PCR; TCRdb's copy has only in-frame clones and lacks some. Clone size and the V and J calls come from that table; the DNA yielded D and trimming. The repertoire includes about 240,000 clones, roughly 87% of them detected once, and just over 7% sits in the top ten. The germline V gene has CDR1 SGHNT and CDR2 YYREEE (reference sequence). With 1 base removed from V and 3 bases from J, the gap between germline ends came to 7 bases. This CDR3 comprises 14 residues.

The receptor's source is a man in his sixties who had recovered from COVID-19. This chain joins TRBV5-4 and TRBJ2-2; D remains ambiguous. Sequencing was carried out using peripheral blood. CDR3 sequence reads: CASSLTPDTGELFF. CDR3 DNA sequence: TGTGCCAGCAGCTTGACACCAGACACCGGGGAGCTGTTTTTT.